Presented here are 32 T cell receptor beta chains from one specimen sequenced in a study of blood T cells in healthy people across ages (dated by TCRdb to between 2015 and 2016). Library creation used 5' RACE. The sequencer was an Illumina HiSeq 2500. A second 7 to 11 cycle PCR used a sample-barcoded 5' primer and a J-beta primer mix. TCRdb ran its own pipeline on the public reads, namely fastp trimming at Q25 and MiXCR clone calling, and kept in-frame beta chains. Rows are combined by CDR3 protein, so each entry shows the most common genes and DNA. This sample gives fewer than 1 million distinct CDR3 sequences in total; around 42% of them show up just once. Around 21% of the sample belongs to the ten largest clones. Sequenced: blood. The receptors were gathered from a man aged 55 to 69 in good health.

In its sample, this clonotype was seen once. This chain connects TRBV20-1 to TRBJ1-1; no firm D call. This CDR3 is built from 13 residues. V shed 6 bases and J shed 10 bases, with 21 bases lying between them. Germline V gene lookup returns CDR1 DFQATT and CDR2 SNEGSKA (reference sequence). The CDR3 nucleotides read TGCAGTGCAGAAAACTCCCGGGCCCTAGGAGCTTTCTTT. Amino acids: CSAENSRALGAFF.

CDR3 sequence reads: CASSVAGTSVEETQYF. The CDR3 DNA reads as TGTGCCAGCAGCGTCGCCGGGACTAGCGTCGAAGAGACCCAGTACTTC. This rearrangement joins TRBV3-1 to TRBJ2-5; TRBD2 aligns across 10 bases. J was trimmed by 3 bases and V by 5 bases; bases with no gene match: 9. The CDR3 runs 16 residues. Germline V gene lookup returns CDR1 LGHDT and CDR2 YNNKEL (reference sequence).

The chain recombines TRBV20-1 with TRBJ2-5; the match to TRBD2 covers 8 bases. The CDR3 is made up of 14 amino acids. Germline-derived CDR1 and CDR2 are DFQATT and SNEGSKA (reference sequence). The ends lost 4 bases at V and 11 bases at J; junction bases unmatched: 15. The CDR3 DNA reads as TGCAGTGCTACTTTAGCGGGGTCGGCGGCAGAGCAGTACTTC. This gives the protein CSATLAGSAAEQYF.

This clonotype was counted ten times or more. V gene TRBV11-2 combines with J gene TRBJ2-1, with 11 bases aligning to TRBD2. V lost 5 bases, J lost 5 bases, and 8 bases stayed unmatched. Germline lookup yields CDR1 SGHAT and CDR2 FQNNGV. The CDR3 is made up of 16 amino acids. The CDR3 loop is CASSPIAGGSHNEQFF. The CDR3 bases are TGTGCCAGCAGCCCTATAGCGGGGGGGTCCCACAATGAGCAGTTCTTC.

V is TRBV3-1 and J is TRBJ1-2, with D perhaps matching TRBD1 (5 bases). There are 14 residues in the CDR3. V lost 1 base and J 9 bases, leaving 15 bases between the germline ends. The germline gives CDR1 LGHDT, CDR2 YNNKEL (reference sequence). The DNA of the CDR3 is TGTGCCAGCAGCCAAGGTCTAGGGGAGGTTCGCTACACCTTC. Translating it yields CASSQGLGEVRYTF.

The chain employs TRBV20-1 and TRBJ2-1; TRBD2 agrees at 7 bases. Looked up from germline, CDR1 is DFQATT and CDR2 is SNEGSKA (reference sequence). The CDR3 covers 15 residues. V lost 1 base to trimming and J lost 6 bases; unmatched junction nucleotides: 9. The CDR3: CSARGPGTTFNEQFF. DNA for the CDR3: TGCAGTGCTAGAGGCCCTGGGACTACTTTCAATGAGCAGTTCTTC.

The genes are TRBV18 and TRBJ2-3, with unresolved D. This CDR3 region has 12 residues. Trimming removed 3 bases at V and 7 bases at J, with 8 bases between. The V gene's germline CDR1 is KGHSH and CDR2 LQKENI. The CDR3 loop reads CASSPFAYTQYF. CDR3 sequence (DNA): TGTGCCAGCTCACCGTTCGCATATACGCAGTATTTT.

This clonotype has only one observation. The chain couples TRBV5-1 to TRBJ2-2, with TRBD1 identical over 8 bases. This CDR3 comprises 15 residues. V dropped 4 bases and J dropped 5; count of bases not matched to a gene: 7. Germline V CDR1 and CDR2: SGHRS, YFSETQ. CDR3 sequence: CASSNQGAETGELFF. CDR3 in DNA: TGCGCCAGCAGCAACCAGGGGGCGGAAACCGGGGAGCTGTTTTTT.

The CDR3 is CASSEEANIQYF. The CDR3, as DNA: TGTGCCAGCAGTGAAGAAGCGAACATTCAGTACTTC. The rearrangement uses TRBV6-1 and TRBJ2-4; D call uncertain. V gave up 1 base and J gave up 7 bases, with 5 bases separating them. Germline V gene sequence: CDR1 MNHNS, CDR2 SASEGT. The CDR3 contains 12 residues.

This clonotype was counted a few times. The V gene is TRBV5-6, the J gene TRBJ2-1; TRBD2 agrees at 14 bases. Germline CDR1 is SGHDT and CDR2 is YYEEEE. This CDR3 is 17 amino acids long. V shed 4 bases, J shed 3 bases, and the junction held 6 bases outside the gene matches. The CDR3 sequence: CASSRGLAGVYYNEQFF. The CDR3 DNA is TGTGCCAGCAGCCGGGGACTAGCGGGGGTATACTACAATGAGCAGTTCTTC. Full variable domain (rest looked up from reference TRBV5-6 and TRBJ2-1): DAGVTQSPTHLIKTRGQQVTLRCSPKSGHDTVSWYQQALGQGPQFIFQYYEEEERQRGNFPDRFSGHQFPNYSSELNVNALLLGDSALYLCASSRGLAGVYYNEQFFGPGTRLTVL.

The chain carries TRBV5-6 and TRBJ1-2, with D tentatively TRBD1 (6 bases). Per the germline V gene, CDR1 is SGHDT and CDR2 is YYEEEE. CDR3 length: 14 amino acids. Trimming cost V 4 bases and J 4 bases, with 14 bases left between them. DNA for the CDR3: TGTGCCAGCAGCCCGACAGGAGCTAGCTATGGCTACACCTTC. Protein: CASSPTGASYGYTF.

The chain uses TRBV7-9 and TRBJ2-7; 12 nucleotides agree with TRBD2. Per germline, CDR1 SEHNR and CDR2 FQNEAQ (reference sequence). V was pared by 5 bases and J by 10 bases, with 18 bases of the junction left unmatched. CDR3 length equals 17 residues. CDR3 residues: CASSPGLAGTEEKDQYF. As DNA, the CDR3 is TGTGCCAGCAGCCCCGGACTAGCGGGAACTGAAGAGAAGGACCAGTACTTC.

The V call is TRBV7-2, the J call TRBJ2-1; 11 nucleotides align to TRBD2. The V segment lost 2 bases and the J segment 5 bases; nucleotides outside the gene matches: 14. The CDR3 covers 19 residues. From germline, CDR1 is SGHTA and CDR2 FQGNSA. The CDR3 coding sequence is TGTGCCAGCAGCTTATACTCTTTGACTAGCGGGACCCGGGACAATGAGCAGTTCTTC. Protein sequence: CASSLYSLTSGTRDNEQFF.

V and J are TRBV29-1 and TRBJ2-7; D perhaps matches TRBD2 (6 bases). Trimming took off 7 bases at V and 7 bases at J, with 17 bases between the two ends. The CDR3 is 12 residues long. Germline CDR1 reads SQVTM; CDR2 reads ANQGSEA. The CDR3 reads CSDGRPNGEQYF. CDR3 sequence (DNA): TGCAGCGACGGGAGACCCAACGGGGAGCAGTACTTC.

J is TRBJ2-5 and V is TRBV21-1; the D call in the table, TRBD1, was not verified against the DNA. TRBV21-1 corresponds to a pseudogene. The CDR3 runs to 11 residues. The CDR3: CASNREETQYF. CDR3 in DNA: TGTGCCAGTAACAGGGAAGAGACCCAGTACTTC.

The CDR3 is CASSPSLGDTQYF. The CDR3 region has the DNA TGTGCCAGCAGTCCTTCCCTCGGGGATACGCAGTATTTT. The rearrangement joins TRBV12-3 or TRBV12-4 to TRBJ2-3; no definite D call. CDR3 length: 13 amino acids. The ends were cut back, 5 bases at V and 6 bases at J, with 12 bases in the middle.

This clonotype occurred many times. The chain has TRBV30 and TRBJ2-7, with 8 bases that match TRBD1. The germline gives CDR1 GTSNPN, CDR2 SVGIG (reference sequence). V shed 5 bases and J 9 bases; nucleotides not matched to a gene: 21. The CDR3 sequence is 16 residues long. DNA of the CDR3: TGTGCCTGGGAGAACTCAAGGACAGGGATTCGTGATGTGCAGTACTTC. Translating it yields CAWENSRTGIRDVQYF. Combining the CDR3 with reference TRBV30 and TRBJ2-7 gives the whole variable domain SQTIHQWPATLVQPVGSPLSLECTVEGTSNPNLYWYRQAAGRGLQLLFYSVGIGQISSEVPQNLSASRPQDRQFILSSKKLLLSDSGFYLCAWENSRTGIRDVQYFGPGTRLTVT.

This clonotype was recorded only once. At one end the junction does not follow the germline gene, possibly because of a read error. The rearrangement uses TRBV7-7 and TRBJ2-7, with a possible D match to TRBD2 (6 bases). Germline CDR1 SSHAT, CDR2 FNYEAQ (reference sequence). The CDR3 length is 14 residues. The CDR3 loop is CASSLEAGDYEQYF. The CDR3 DNA follows: TGTGCTAGCAGCTTAGAAGCGGGCGACTACGAGCAGTACTTC.

The V gene is TRBV7-9, the J gene TRBJ2-7, with 8 bases matching TRBD2. The J call may be wrong; the DNA end is better matched by TRBJ2-5. The CDR3 length is 17 residues. Germline values: CDR1 SEHNR, CDR2 FQNEAQ (reference sequence). The CDR3 DNA reads TGTGCCAGCAGCCCCCCCTATTTCGGGGGGGTTCAAGAGACCCAGTACTTC. Translation: CASSPPYFGGVQETQYF.

The rearrangement uses TRBV6-5 and TRBJ2-7; D possibly matches TRBD1 or TRBD2 (5 bases each). The DNA end is more similar to TRBJ2-5, so the J call may be wrong. CDR1 and CDR2 from the germline V gene are MNHEY and SVGAGI. There are 14 residues in the CDR3. Here the CDR3 reads CASSKKRGVETQYF. The CDR3 DNA follows: TGTGCCAGCAGTAAAAAAAGGGGAGTAGAGACCCAGTACTTC.

Comment on this clonotype: A read error may explain this, as a much larger clone is one base away. The rearrangement joins TRBV6-2 or TRBV6-3 to TRBJ2-7; unclear D gene. The CDR3 runs 11 residues. Germline CDR1 and CDR2: MNHEY and SVGEGT. Trimming took off 7 bases at V and 7 bases at J, with 11 bases between the two ends. The CDR3 DNA follows: TGTGCCAGCACCATGGCTAATGAGCAGTACTTC. Translating it yields CASTMANEQYF.

The sample holds a few counts of this clonotype. The chain employs TRBV4-3 and TRBJ2-5, with 11 bases lining up with TRBD2. Germline CDR1 reads LGHNA; CDR2 reads YSLEER. The CDR3 sequence is 14 residues long. V was clipped by 1 base and J by 11 bases; unmatched bases: 6. The CDR3 loop is CASSQGGTSGEQYF. The CDR3 DNA reads TGCGCCAGCAGCCAAGGTGGGACTAGCGGAGAGCAGTACTTC.

V and J are TRBV9 and TRBJ1-1; 8 bases map to TRBD1. This CDR3 spans 15 amino acids. The germline gives CDR1 SGDLS, CDR2 YYNGEE. The trim removed 4 bases at V and 3 bases at J, leaving 8 bases unmatched. CDR3 in amino acids: CASSPRQGSYTEAFF. CDR3 bases: TGTGCCAGCAGCCCAAGACAGGGGTCGTACACTGAAGCTTTCTTT. Full variable domain (remainder filled in from reference TRBV9 and TRBJ1-1): DSGVTQTPKHLITATGQRVTLRCSPRSGDLSVYWYQQSLDQGLQFLIQYYNGEERAKGNILERFSAQQFPDLHSELNLSSLELGDSALYFCASSPRQGSYTEAFFGQGTRLTVV.

The chain recombines TRBV24-1 with TRBJ2-1; 13 bases are a match to TRBD2. The CDR3 is 16 residues long. Per the germline V gene, CDR1 is KGHDR and CDR2 is SFDVKD. V shed 0 bases, J shed 7 bases, and the junction held 2 bases outside the gene matches. In DNA, the CDR3 is TGTGCCACCAGTGATTTGAGGACTAGCGGGGGAAATGAGCAGTTCTTC. It yields the protein CATSDLRTSGGNEQFF.

The gene calls are TRBV4-3 and TRBJ1-1; tentative D call: TRBD1 (6 bases). The length of the CDR3 is 14 residues. V lost 1 base and J lost 4, with 10 bases in between. CDR1 LGHNA and CDR2 YSLEER come from the germline V gene. CDR3 protein: CASSQVSRGTEAFF. DNA for the CDR3: TGCGCCAGCAGCCAAGTTTCCAGGGGCACTGAAGCTTTCTTT.

This sequence joins TRBV18 and TRBJ2-3, with TRBD1 as a possible D gene (6 bases). Deletions cut 4 bases from V and 4 bases from J, with 18 bases between. Germline V gene data show CDR1 as KGHSH and CDR2 as LQKENI. This CDR3 has 16 amino acids. The DNA of the CDR3 is TGTGCCAGCTCACAGCTAAGGGACACTGCGGCAGATACGCAGTATTTT. This sequence encodes CASSQLRDTAADTQYF.

This clonotype appeared a single time. The chain employs TRBV5-5 and TRBJ2-7, with 9 bases that match TRBD1. The germline CDR1 and CDR2 sequences are SGHKS and YYEKEE (reference sequence). With 4 bases clipped from V and 3 bases from J, the junction kept 5 bases outside the gene matches. The CDR3 covers 14 residues. CDR3 sequence reads: CASSDLGQGYEQYF. The CDR3, as DNA: TGTGCCAGCAGCGACCTGGGACAGGGCTACGAGCAGTACTTC.

This sequence joins TRBV7-2 and TRBJ1-2, with D tentatively TRBD1 (6 bases). Germline CDR1 is SGHTA and CDR2 is FQGNSA. The CDR3 is made up of 14 amino acids. V was cut by 3 bases and J by 7 bases, with 15 bases left in between. CDR3 DNA: TGTGCCAGCAGCTTCGGGGGCAGGATTTCTGGCTACACCTTC. Its translation is CASSFGGRISGYTF.

The chain recombines TRBV24-1 with TRBJ2-1; 7 bases map to TRBD1. Germline CDR1 is KGHDR and CDR2 is SFDVKD. The trim removed 7 bases at V and 10 bases at J, leaving 15 bases unmatched. The CDR3 runs to 15 residues. This CDR3 is CATRASTGESWEQFF. CDR3 nucleotide sequence: TGTGCCACCAGGGCGTCTACAGGGGAGTCGTGGGAGCAGTTCTTC.

This sequence joins TRBV12-3 or TRBV12-4 and TRBJ2-1; 9 nucleotides agree with TRBD1. V was pared by 7 bases and J by 6 bases, with 7 bases of the junction left unmatched. The CDR3 is 14 residues long. The CDR3, as DNA: TGTGCCAGCACCATGGGACAGGGTCCCAATGAGCAGTTCTTC. Its translation: CASTMGQGPNEQFF.

This rearrangement joins TRBV5-1 to TRBJ1-1; maybe TRBD1 (5 bases). This CDR3 has 14 amino acids. V gave up 1 base and J gave up 3 bases, with 10 bases separating them. Germline values: CDR1 SGHRS, CDR2 YFSETQ. CDR3 residues: CASSLPTGYTEAFF. The CDR3 DNA reads TGCGCCAGCAGCTTGCCCACAGGTTACACTGAAGCTTTCTTT.

The chain employs TRBV20-1 and TRBJ2-3, with 8 nucleotides matching TRBD1. Unmatched junction bases numbered 9, after V lost 7 bases and J lost 6 bases. CDR1 is DFQATT, CDR2 SNEGSKA, per germline (reference sequence). This CDR3 has 13 residues. Written as DNA, the CDR3 is TGCAGTGTCCAGGACAGGGCATCCGATACGCAGTATTTT. This encodes CSVQDRASDTQYF.